This TCR beta chain appears in the sequencing data of a study of T cell repertoires in cytomegalovirus infection. Across the study: Use of recently identified HLA-C-restricted and well-studied HLA-B-restricted CMV epitopes was part of the study. Public TCR beta signatures were indicative of both CMV infection and a matching HLA type.

Germline CDR1 is DFQATT and CDR2 is SNEGSKA (reference sequence). Trimming left V 3 bases short and J 0 bases short, with 15 bases between. This CDR3 is built from 15 residues. As regards this clonotype: As yet, its antigen is unknown.

Study-level points and caveats: There were HLA-C-restricted CMV-specific TCR beta clonotypes dominating the ex vivo response.

MiXCR was run by TCRdb on the reads, yielding one entry per CDR3 protein. The table records roughly 570,000 distinct CDR3 sequences, about 40% of them present only once. The rearrangement uses TRBV20-1 and TRBJ2-7; D might be TRBD1 (6 bases). The TCR sequence derives from a human donor in good health (CMV status not recorded). Some clones in this sample may be carry-over from other donors' samples. Material: cultured PBMCs, obtained from culture after CMV antigen stimulation. CDR3 protein: CSARKDSQLSYEQYF. Written as DNA, the CDR3 is TGCAGTGCTAGGAAGGACAGTCAACTCTCCTACGAGCAGTACTTC.